This T cell receptor beta chain was obtained from a study of blood T cells in healthy people across ages. Regarding this clonotype: Its antigen is unidentified.

Germline CDR1 MDHEN, CDR2 SYDVKM. This CDR3 has 15 residues. The V gene lost 7 bases and the J gene lost 0 bases, with 16 bases spanning the gap. A second roughly 6 to 12 cycle PCR used barcoded and J-beta primers. TCRdb fed the 5' RACE reads into MiXCR, producing one record per CDR3 protein. The data contain around 1,700,000 distinct CDR3 sequences, 28% of them singletons. General study results and limits: Naive CD4+ cell counts and diversity both ran higher in long-lived than in aged donors.

Sequenced input: blood. This chain joins TRBV28 and TRBJ2-7; perhaps TRBD2 as D (6 bases). The clonotype was recovered from a woman in her 30s in good health. Written as DNA, the CDR3 is TGTGCCAGCACCTTAGACGGGGGAAGCTCCTACGAGCAGTACTTC. Residues: CASTLDGGSSYEQYF. Together with reference TRBV28 and TRBJ2-7, the CDR3 gives the full variable domain: DVKVTQSSRYLVKRTGEKVFLECVQDMDHENMFWYRQDPGLGLRLIYFSYDVKMKEKGDIPEGYSVSREKKERFSLILESASTNQTSMYLCASTLDGGSSYEQYFGPGTRLTVT.